A selection of T cell receptor beta chains follows, all from one sample in a study of shared clonotypes between healthy human individuals. Assay: immunoSEQ multiplex PCR; the TCRdb copy retains only in-frame clones and omits some. The repertoire consists of millions of clones, with about 95% occurring once and the leading ten covering roughly 1.1%. The sample consisted of naive CD8+ T cells sorted from blood. The source of these receptors is a man between 18 and 29 years old in good health. Both conserved end residues are part of each CDR3. The order of the fields is V gene, J gene, CDR3 length, CDR3 protein.

>TRBV6-5|TRBJ2-2|15
CASSGTGGSSGELFF
>TRBV13|TRBJ2-7|13
CASSVTTGGEQYF
>TRBV27|TRBJ2-2|13
CASSRSGTGELFF
>TRBV7-8|TRBJ2-1|13
CASSSDLRPEQFF
>TRBV4-3|TRBJ1-5|15
CASSQEKGSNQPQHF
>TRBV7-6|TRBJ2-1|14
CASSLARAMDEQFF
>TRBV7-9|TRBJ2-7|15
CASTGGQDLSYEQYF
>TRBV27|TRBJ2-1|16
CASSLTIAGGFYEQFF
>TRBV9|TRBJ2-2|18
CASSVGDAHSENTGELFF
>TRBV4-3|TRBJ2-7|15
CASSQGAETTYEQYF
>TRBV6-5|TRBJ2-7|13
CATVGGATYEQYF
>TRBV19|TRBJ2-5|12
CASSLGQETQYF
>TRBV28|TRBJ2-7|16
CASSLSLAGGGYEQYF
>TRBV11-1|TRBJ2-1|14
CASSLAGGPDEQFF
>TRBV5-6|TRBJ1-2|16
CASSLGLAGDDYGYTF
>TRBV27|TRBJ2-5|16
CASRGTTGEPWETQYF
>TRBV5-1|TRBJ1-1|14
CASSLGVGNTEAFF
>TRBV30|TRBJ2-1|14
CAWSTGTGDHEQFF
>TRBV7-9|TRBJ2-3|12
CASTSLTDTQYF
>TRBV5-4|TRBJ1-1|14
CATQSAGTGVEAFF
>TRBV19|TRBJ2-1|14
CASSLQLATNEQFF
>TRBV7-9|TRBJ2-4|14
CASSLPLAKNIQYF
>TRBV9|TRBJ2-3|15
CASSVARVLTDTQYF
>TRBV7-9|TRBJ2-5|14
CASSSSGVGETQYF
>TRBV4-2|TRBJ2-1|17
CASSLSAGIDRMYEQFF
>TRBV18|TRBJ1-1|14
CASSPGTLNTEAFF
>TRBV7-9|TRBJ1-3|14
CASSQQGSGNTIYF
>TRBV5-6|TRBJ2-7|12
CASSIGTYEQYF